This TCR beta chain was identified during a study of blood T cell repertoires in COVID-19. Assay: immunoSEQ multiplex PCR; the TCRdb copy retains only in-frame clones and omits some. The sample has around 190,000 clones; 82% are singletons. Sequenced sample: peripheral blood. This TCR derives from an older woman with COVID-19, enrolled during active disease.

CDR3 amino acids: CASTTSATSGANVLTF. The CDR3 DNA follows: TGTGCCAGCACCACTAGCGCTACTTCTGGGGCCAACGTCCTGACTTTC. The chain couples TRBV3-1 (or the pseudogene TRBV3-2) to TRBJ2-6, with 7 bases lining up with TRBD2. The length of the CDR3 is 16 residues. V shed 7 bases, J shed 1 base, and the junction held 7 bases outside the gene matches. In germline, CDR1 is LGHDT, CDR2 YNNKEL (reference sequence).